These 10 T cell receptor beta chains were all obtained from the same sample, sequenced in a study of T cell responses to AZD1222 COVID-19 vaccine. Clones were read by immunoSEQ multiplex PCR, and TCRdb kept only the in-frame ones, dropping some. The data show about 97,000 clones, with roughly 90% seen just once and less than 3.5% held by the top ten. Sample: peripheral blood, taken on day 0 of AZD1222 vaccination. The source of these receptors is an adult in good health.

This clone was picked up a small number of times. This specimen includes other DNA sequences encoding the same CDR3. The CDR3, as DNA: TGTGCCAGTAGTATTGACGTATCTGGAAACACCATATATTTT. Protein product: CASSIDVSGNTIYF. J is TRBJ1-3 and V is TRBV19; D not resolved. CDR1 is LNHDA, CDR2 SQIVND, per germline (reference sequence). The CDR3 consists of 14 residues. Trimming stripped 3 bases from V and 1 base from J, with 7 bases between.

The gene calls are TRBV28 and TRBJ1-4; D is possibly TRBD1 (6 bases). The CDR3 totals 14 residues. Trimming took 6 bases from V and 8 from J, leaving 16 bases between them. Germline-derived CDR1 and CDR2 are MDHEN and SYDVKM. DNA for the CDR3: TGTGCCAGCAGCCTTGGGGGGCAATGGGAAAAACTGTTTTTT. Its protein is CASSLGGQWEKLFF.

V usage is TRBV7-9 and J usage is TRBJ1-1; maybe TRBD1 (6 bases). Germline CDR1 is SEHNR and CDR2 is FQNEAQ (reference sequence). This CDR3 contains 14 residues. V gave up 1 base and J gave up 1 base, with 7 bases separating them. The CDR3 bases are TGTGCCAGCAGCTTAGGGGGGGCGAACACTGAAGCTTTCTTT. Protein product: CASSLGGANTEAFF.

The chain is built from TRBV19 and TRBJ2-5; 7 bases align to TRBD1. CDR1 is LNHDA, CDR2 SQIVND, per germline (reference sequence). V lost 2 bases, J lost 4 bases, and 1 base stayed unmatched. The CDR3 has 13 amino acids. CDR3 sequence reads: CASSIRTGETQYF. In nucleotides, the CDR3 is TGTGCCAGTAGTATAAGGACAGGAGAGACCCAGTACTTC.

The rearrangement joins TRBV11-3 to TRBJ1-5; no clear D gene. The CDR3 has 11 residues. V was trimmed by 3 bases and J by 11 bases, leaving 8 bases between them. Germline values: CDR1 SGHNT, CDR2 YENEEA. The CDR3 spells CASSFRRAQHF. CDR3 in DNA: TGTGCCAGCAGCTTTAGAAGGGCCCAGCATTTT.

This chain joins TRBV30 and TRBJ1-5; D is perhaps TRBD1 (6 bases). The CDR3 loop spans 15 amino acids. Germline assignment: CDR1 GTSNPN and CDR2 SVGIG (reference sequence). Trimming shortened V by 5 bases and J by 7 bases, and 21 bases separated the two germline ends. Here the CDR3 reads CAWDVRGGGGQPQHF. CDR3 DNA sequence: TGTGCCTGGGACGTCAGGGGCGGGGGTGGCCAGCCCCAGCATTTT.

The genes are TRBV3-1 (or the pseudogene TRBV3-2) and TRBJ1-3; tentatively, D is TRBD1 (6 bases). The V gene lost 5 bases and the J gene lost 6 bases, with 17 bases spanning the gap. Per germline, CDR1 LGHDT and CDR2 YNNKEL (reference sequence). The CDR3 has 15 amino acids. The CDR3 here is CASSTRRQDENTIYF. The CDR3 DNA follows: TGTGCCAGCAGCACCAGGAGACAGGACGAAAACACCATATATTTT.

This clone was observed a handful of times. This chain links TRBV5-1 with TRBJ1-2; no reliable D call. The CDR3 sequence is 13 residues long. Germline V gene lookup returns CDR1 SGHRS and CDR2 YFSETQ. V dropped 3 bases and J dropped 5 bases, with 11 bases sitting between them. In DNA form, the CDR3 reads TGCGCCAGCAGCTCAAACACTGGTTATGGCTACACCTTC. Translating gives CASSSNTGYGYTF.

The chain carries TRBV5-1 and TRBJ2-1; 14 nucleotides match TRBD2. Germline assignment: CDR1 SGHRS and CDR2 YFSETQ. CDR3 size: 18 residues. The trim removed 4 bases at V and 4 bases at J, leaving 10 bases unmatched. CDR3 protein: CASSPGARTSGGYNEQFF. The DNA for the CDR3 is TGCGCCAGCAGCCCGGGTGCCCGGACTAGCGGGGGGTACAATGAGCAGTTCTTC.

This chain joins TRBV13 and TRBJ1-4; tentatively, D is TRBD1 (5 bases). The V end was cut by 5 bases, the J end by 6 bases, with 16 bases between. Germline CDR1 PRHDT, CDR2 FYEKMQ (reference sequence). This CDR3 spans 15 amino acids. This chain's CDR3 is CASSDRGRGDEKLFF. DNA of the CDR3: TGTGCCAGCAGCGACCGCGGGAGGGGAGATGAAAAACTGTTTTTT.